What follows is one T cell receptor beta chain and its context. Antigen unknown. TCRdb keeps only in-frame clones here, not all; method: immunoSEQ multiplex PCR. This sample has about 24,000 clones; more than 75% occur once, and the top ten carry approximately 23%. Germline V gene sequence: CDR1 SGHDN, CDR2 FVKESK. The length of the CDR3 is 21 residues. The V end was cut by 0 bases, the J end by 3 bases, with 28 bases between. Time point: cycle 4 day 1 (C4D1), after less than 7 weeks of nivolumab. Following autologous stem cell transplantation, relapse occurred in every patient, and exposure to brentuximab vedotin varied. The data were obtained in a study of PD-1 blockade in classical Hodgkin lymphoma. General study points: Reports described newly diagnosed patients as having lower baseline TCR diversity than healthy donors. Anyone who began nivolumab under 1 year after ASCT was excluded.

The rearrangement links TRBV14 to TRBJ2-3; D may be TRBD1 or TRBD2 (6 bases each). The sequences come from peripheral blood mononuclear cells (PBMCs), collected before the fourth cycle of nivolumab. The TCR comes from a human donor with classical Hodgkin lymphoma. CDR3 sequence: CASSQDWRGRKLSASTDTQYF. The CDR3 bases are TGTGCCAGCAGCCAAGATTGGAGGGGGAGAAAGCTTAGCGCCTCAACAGATACGCAGTATTTT. The whole variable domain, filled in from reference TRBV14 and TRBJ2-3, reads EAGVTQFPSHSVIEKGQTVTLRCDPISGHDNLYWYRRVMGKEIKFLLHFVKESKQDESGMPNNRFLAERTGGTYSTLKVQPAELEDSGVYFCASSQDWRGRKLSASTDTQYFGPGTRLTVL.